The rows below give T cell receptor beta chains drawn from one sample of a study of T cell responses to AZD1222 COVID-19 vaccine. Only in-frame clones appear in the TCRdb table, and some are missing; sequencing was by immunoSEQ multiplex PCR. The data show about 120,000 clones, 92% seen once. This specimen was peripheral blood, taken on day 0 of AZD1222 vaccination. The receptors were gathered from an adult in good health. Each CDR3 is given with its conserved first and last residue. A D gene is named only where the DNA matches it firmly.

v_gene,d_gene,j_gene,CDR3aa
TRBV30,NA,TRBJ1-2,CAGLIREDRRQSFLWVEGYTF
TRBV19,TRBD1,TRBJ2-7,CASRGQVGAYEQYF
TRBV6-4,NA,TRBJ1-5,CASMIMPQHF
TRBV27,TRBD1,TRBJ1-1,CASSLSEDREAFF
TRBV10-3,TRBD2,TRBJ2-1,CAIIPLAGGRSYNEQFF
TRBV7-2,TRBD2,TRBJ2-2,CASSLGVAGAGELFF
TRBV30,TRBD1,TRBJ1-1,CAWSQGARTEAFF
TRBV19,NA,TRBJ1-6,CASSMQGFGSYNSPLHF
TRBV3-1/TRBV3-2,NA,TRBJ1-6,CASSQGRSPLHF
TRBV5-6,NA,TRBJ2-4,CASSLLGAQNIQYF
TRBV6-4,TRBD2,TRBJ2-1,CASSDGLAGGEQFF
TRBV2,NA,TRBJ1-5,CASSLRGNQPQHF
TRBV19,NA,TRBJ2-3,CASTPRTAVPSTDTQYF
TRBV6-5,NA,TRBJ1-1,CAAGDILTEAFF
TRBV6-6,TRBD1,TRBJ1-4,CASSHGTGKSSEKLFF
TRBV11-2,NA,TRBJ2-6,CASSLRSISGANVLTF
TRBV5-1,NA,TRBJ1-1,CASSIQDMNTEAFF
TRBV24-1,NA,TRBJ2-3,CATSDRGDGTDTQYF
TRBV6-5,NA,TRBJ1-2,CASNLNGANYGYTF
TRBV7-2,NA,TRBJ2-3,CASSLSPDTQYF
TRBV4-1,NA,TRBJ2-7,CASSPVGGSSYEQYF
TRBV6-5,NA,TRBJ1-2,CASSYRRTDYGYTF
TRBV7-2,TRBD1,TRBJ2-7,CASSLVPGGSYEQYF
TRBV27,NA,TRBJ1-4,CASRALVGSGEKLFF
TRBV2,TRBD2,TRBJ2-1,CASGGGYYNEQFF
TRBV19,TRBD2,TRBJ2-5,CASSIRAGGQETQYF
TRBV27,TRBD1,TRBJ1-5,CASSRDRGPGSNQPQHF
TRBV11-2,NA,TRBJ2-2,CASSLGRETGELFF
TRBV5-4,NA,TRBJ1-1,CASSFQGGNTEAFF
TRBV6-5,TRBD1,TRBJ1-1,CASSWGQGDTEAFF
TRBV13,NA,TRBJ1-3,CASSSRDTISGNTIYF
TRBV7-9,TRBD2,TRBJ2-5,CASSLASGQETQYF
TRBV7-9,TRBD2,TRBJ2-1,CASSLTSGGPYNEQFF
TRBV11-2,TRBD1,TRBJ1-6,CASSLGQGGSYNSPLHF
TRBV30,TRBD1,TRBJ2-1,CAWSGQGAATGSYNEQFF
TRBV7-3,NA,TRBJ1-1,CATKTDMNTEAFF
TRBV12-5,NA,TRBJ2-7,CASGLVPEGSEQYF